This T cell receptor (beta chain) was sequenced during a study of cytomegalovirus exposure and HLA in healthy donors. Trimming shortened V by 3 bases and J by 2 bases, and 12 bases separated the two germline ends. This CDR3 has 14 amino acids. Germline V gives CDR1 SQVTM, CDR2 ANQGSEA. Use of 60 Vbeta and 13 Jbeta primers characterized the PCR. This table comes from immunoSEQ multiplex PCR, and its TCRdb copy is limited to in-frame clones, with some not included. This sample's table reports some 71,000 clones. Remarks on this clone: Its antigen remains unknown.

Study-level results: Donor immune exposure was known only as CMV serostatus. A later analysis by the authors found several of the most significant clusters apparently linked to common viral pathogens. Further analysis, carried out later, found HLA-associated TCR beta chains more clonally expanded than equally common other chains. The study flagged 150 to 200 TCR beta chains as cytomegalovirus-associated.

V usage is TRBV29-1 and J usage is TRBJ2-3; D perhaps matches TRBD2 (5 bases). The receptor was isolated from a woman aged 25 to 39 in good health and CMV-seronegative. Sequencing used PBMCs. CDR3 sequence: CSVDSLADTDTQYF. CDR3 DNA: TGCAGCGTTGATAGCCTAGCTGACACAGATACGCAGTATTTT.